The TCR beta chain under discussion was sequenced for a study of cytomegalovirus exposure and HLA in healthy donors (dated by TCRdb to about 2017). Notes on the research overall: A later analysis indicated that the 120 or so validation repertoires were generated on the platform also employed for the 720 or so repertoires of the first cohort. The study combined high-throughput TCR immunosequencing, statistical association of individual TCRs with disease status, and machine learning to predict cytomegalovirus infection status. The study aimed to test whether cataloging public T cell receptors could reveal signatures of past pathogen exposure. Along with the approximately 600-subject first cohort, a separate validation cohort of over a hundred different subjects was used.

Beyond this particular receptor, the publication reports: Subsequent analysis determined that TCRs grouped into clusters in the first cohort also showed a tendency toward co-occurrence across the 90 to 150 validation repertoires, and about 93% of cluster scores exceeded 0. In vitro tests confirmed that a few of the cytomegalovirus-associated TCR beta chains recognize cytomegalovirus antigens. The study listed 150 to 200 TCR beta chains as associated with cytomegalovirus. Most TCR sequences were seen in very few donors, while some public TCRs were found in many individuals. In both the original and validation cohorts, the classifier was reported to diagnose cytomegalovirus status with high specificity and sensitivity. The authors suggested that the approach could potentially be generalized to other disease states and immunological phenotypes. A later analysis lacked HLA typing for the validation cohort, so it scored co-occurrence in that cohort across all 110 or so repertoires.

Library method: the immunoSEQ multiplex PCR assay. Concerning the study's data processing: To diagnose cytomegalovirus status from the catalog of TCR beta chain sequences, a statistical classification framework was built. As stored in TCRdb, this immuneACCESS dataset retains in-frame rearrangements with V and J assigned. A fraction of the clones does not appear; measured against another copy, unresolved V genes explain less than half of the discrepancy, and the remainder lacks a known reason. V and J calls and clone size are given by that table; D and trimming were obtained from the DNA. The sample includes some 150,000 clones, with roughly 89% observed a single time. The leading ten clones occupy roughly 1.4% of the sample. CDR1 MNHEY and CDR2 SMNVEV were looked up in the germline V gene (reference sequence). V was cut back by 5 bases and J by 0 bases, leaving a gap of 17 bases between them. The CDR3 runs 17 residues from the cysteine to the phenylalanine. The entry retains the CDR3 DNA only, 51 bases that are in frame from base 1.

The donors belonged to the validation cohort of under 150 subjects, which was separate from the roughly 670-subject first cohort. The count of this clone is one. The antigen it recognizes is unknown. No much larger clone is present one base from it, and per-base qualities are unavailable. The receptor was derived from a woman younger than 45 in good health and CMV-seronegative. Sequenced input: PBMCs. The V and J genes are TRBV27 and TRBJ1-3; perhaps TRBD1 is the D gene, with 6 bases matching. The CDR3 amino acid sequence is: CASSAQGYTASGNTIYF. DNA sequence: TGTGCCAGCAGTGCACAGGGTTATACGGCCTCTGGAAACACCATATATTTT.